These 16 T cell receptor beta chains were sequenced from one sample in a study of PD-1 blockade in classical Hodgkin lymphoma. Every one of the patients relapsed after autologous stem cell transplantation (brentuximab vedotin exposure was variable). Produced via immunoSEQ multiplex PCR; TCRdb's table is partial and in-frame only. The repertoire has about 50,000 clones, about three quarters of them found once; the top ten carry 11%. Sequenced material: peripheral blood mononuclear cells (PBMCs), taken at baseline. The receptor source for this set is a human donor with classical Hodgkin lymphoma.

The chain couples TRBV5-4 to TRBJ2-5; D remains ambiguous. Trimming removed 3 bases at V and 5 bases at J, with 14 bases between. The CDR3 consists of 14 residues. Germline CDR1 and CDR2: SGHNT and YYREEE (reference sequence). The CDR3 spells CASSSETGRETQYF. DNA of the CDR3: TGTGCCAGCAGCTCCGAAACGGGCAGGGAGACCCAGTACTTC.

The chain has TRBV20-1 and TRBJ2-3; D unresolved. This CDR3 is 11 amino acids long. CDR1 and CDR2 from the germline V gene are DFQATT and SNEGSKA (reference sequence). With 3 bases removed from V and 4 bases from J, the gap between germline ends came to 5 bases. In DNA form, the CDR3 reads TGCAGTGCTAGTCAGTCAGATACGCAGTATTTT. Amino acid sequence: CSASQSDTQYF.

This rearrangement joins TRBV5-6 to TRBJ1-2, with 8 bases that match TRBD1. The CDR3 runs 16 residues. Losses at the gene ends were 0 bases for V and 8 bases for J; bases not matched to a gene: 12. CDR1 and CDR2 (germline): SGHDT, YYEEEE. For the CDR3, the DNA is TGTGCCAGCAGCTTGGGGACGGACAGGGAGAATTACGGCTACACCTTC. Amino acids: CASSLGTDRENYGYTF.

This sequence joins TRBV6-5 and TRBJ1-2; D call uncertain. Trimming removed 6 bases from V and 4 bases from J, with 15 bases in between. CDR3 length: 14 residues. Germline assignment: CDR1 MNHEY and CDR2 SVGAGI. The CDR3 spells CASSKQRSSYGYTF. The CDR3 bases are TGTGCCAGCAGCAAACAGCGTTCCTCCTATGGCTACACCTTC.

This clone was seen only a few times. The V call is TRBV10-3, the J call TRBJ1-1; 7 positions agree with TRBD1. This CDR3 region has 13 residues. Germline V gene data show CDR1 as ENHRY and CDR2 as SYGVKD. With 8 bases clipped from V and 1 base from J, the junction kept 4 bases outside the gene matches. Written as DNA, the CDR3 is TGTGCCATCGCAGGGGGTGGGAACACTGAAGCTTTCTTT. This encodes CAIAGGGNTEAFF.

This sequence joins TRBV6-1 and TRBJ1-2, with D maybe TRBD1 (5 bases). This CDR3 comprises 13 residues. Between the trimmed V and J ends, which lost 10 bases and 0 bases, there was a span of 12 bases. The V gene's germline CDR1 is MNHNS and CDR2 SASEGT. CDR3 nucleotides: TGTGCCACCGACAGACCCCCTAACTATGGCTACACCTTC. It codes for CATDRPPNYGYTF.

This clone came up once. The chain recombines TRBV5-1 with TRBJ2-7, with a weak D call TRBD2 (6 bases). This CDR3 is 18 amino acids long. Germline values: CDR1 SGHRS, CDR2 YFSETQ. The V and J ends lost 0 bases and 0 bases respectively, with 19 bases between them. Here the CDR3 DNA reads TGCGCCAGCAGCTTGGGAGGGTCTGGCGGGAAGGCCTCCTACGAGCAGTACTTC. This codes for CASSLGGSGGKASYEQYF.

This chain connects TRBV19 to TRBJ2-2, with D perhaps TRBD1 (8 bases). Germline V gives CDR1 LNHDA, CDR2 SQIVND (reference sequence). This CDR3 has 16 residues. Deletions cut 6 bases from V and 0 bases from J, with 14 bases between. The CDR3 spells CASSDRGLSNTGELFF. The DNA of the CDR3 is TGTGCCAGTAGCGACAGGGGACTATCGAACACCGGGGAGCTGTTTTTT. Variable domain in full (rest from reference TRBV19 and TRBJ2-2): DGGITQSPKYLFRKEGQNVTLSCEQNLNHDAMYWYRQDPGQGLRLIYYSQIVNDFQKGDIAEGYSVSREKKESFPLTVTSAQKNPTAFYLCASSDRGLSNTGELFFGEGSRLTVL.

A few counts support this clone. The chain uses TRBV7-8 and TRBJ2-7; tentatively, D is TRBD1 or TRBD2 (5 bases each). V was cut by 3 bases and J by 3 bases, with 15 bases left in between. This CDR3 has 15 residues. Germline CDR1 is SGHVS and CDR2 is FQNEAQ. CDR3 residues: CASSLGTTDLYEQYF. The DNA for the CDR3 is TGTGCCAGCAGCTTGGGGACGACGGACCTCTACGAGCAGTACTTC.

This chain joins TRBV5-5 and TRBJ2-1, with TRBD2 identical over 7 bases. Germline values: CDR1 SGHKS, CDR2 YYEKEE (reference sequence). CDR3 size: 15 residues. V was pared by 4 bases and J by 4 bases, with 8 bases of the junction left unmatched. The CDR3 sequence: CASSPGLADYNEQFF. The CDR3 nucleotides read TGTGCCAGCAGCCCGGGGCTAGCGGATTACAATGAGCAGTTCTTC.

J is TRBJ2-3 and V is TRBV5-6, with TRBD1 matching over 9 bases. Germline CDR1 and CDR2: SGHDT and YYEEEE. CDR3 size: 17 residues. The V segment lost 0 bases and the J segment 0 bases; nucleotides outside the gene matches: 5. This CDR3 is CASSLVGDRESTDTQYF. DNA of the CDR3: TGTGCCAGCAGCTTGGTTGGGGACAGGGAAAGCACAGATACGCAGTATTTT.

This clone was seen only a few times. The chain couples TRBV11-2 to TRBJ2-7; D is unclear. Germline V lookup: CDR1 SGHAT, CDR2 FQNNGV. V was clipped by 5 bases and J by 7 bases, with 15 bases between them. The CDR3 extends over 13 amino acids. The CDR3 DNA sequence: TGTGCCAGCAGCAAGGACGGGCCCGGGGAGCAGTACTTC. Protein product: CASSKDGPGEQYF.

This chain links TRBV11-2 with TRBJ2-1; 10 bases map to TRBD2. V lost 5 bases and J lost 8; bases outside the gene matches: 9. This CDR3 is 15 amino acids long. CDR1 SGHAT and CDR2 FQNNGV come from the germline V gene. DNA for the CDR3: TGTGCCAGCAGCATCTCTAGCGGGAGTATCTATGAGCAGTTCTTC. Translated, it gives CASSISSGSIYEQFF.

This rearrangement joins TRBV6-7 to TRBJ2-4, with 11 bases identical to TRBD2. TRBV6-7 is filed as an ORF, its function uncertain. CDR3 length: 19 residues. Trimming cost V 8 bases and J 2 bases; bases outside gene matches: 17. The CDR3, as DNA: TGTGCCAGCCTCTTAGCGTTAGCGGGGGGGGACGGGACCAAAAACATTCAGTACTTC. This gives the protein CASLLALAGGDGTKNIQYF.

The chain carries TRBV6-1 and TRBJ1-1; D not resolved. This CDR3 region has 14 residues. Germline V gene data show CDR1 as MNHNS and CDR2 as SASEGT. V dropped 1 base and J dropped 2 bases, with 8 bases sitting between them. The CDR3 spells CASSEGGDNTEAFF. In DNA form, the CDR3 reads TGTGCCAGCAGTGAAGGAGGAGATAACACTGAAGCTTTCTTT.

This clone was found once. The chain links TRBV7-2 to TRBJ1-4; D unresolved. Germline CDR1 is SGHTA and CDR2 is FQGNSA. V lost 5 bases and J 1 base, leaving 11 bases between the germline ends. The CDR3 totals 15 residues. This CDR3 reads CASSPRAGTNEKLFF. DNA for the CDR3: TGTGCCAGCAGCCCGCGGGCAGGAACTAATGAAAAACTGTTTTTT.